The 11 T cell receptor beta chains presented below share a single source sample, sequenced in a study of Ad26.COV2.S vaccination and SARS-CoV-2 variants. Clones were read by immunoSEQ multiplex PCR, and TCRdb kept only the in-frame ones, dropping some. The sample has over 250,000 clones; around 87% are singletons. As for treatment: around 19 received Ad26.COV2.S at low or high dose, single or two shots; roughly 5 received placebo; per-sample allocation not given. Vaccine and placebo recipients were sampled on day 63 after the first injection. Sequenced material: peripheral blood, taken in a trial of Ad26.COV2.S vaccine versus placebo. The receptors here all came from a person between 18 and 65 years old who received the Ad26.COV2.S COVID-19 vaccine or a placebo.

V is TRBV7-8 and J is TRBJ2-7; 10 bases match TRBD2. Losses at the gene ends were 0 bases for V and 1 base for J; bases not matched to a gene: 3. The CDR3 covers 16 residues. Germline lookup yields CDR1 SGHVS and CDR2 FQNEAQ. The CDR3 loop is CASSLAPAGGSYEQYF. The CDR3 region has the DNA TGTGCCAGCAGCTTAGCCCCAGCGGGAGGGTCCTACGAGCAGTACTTC.

This chain uses TRBV6-5 with TRBJ2-7, with 8 bases aligning to TRBD1. V lost 7 bases to trimming and J lost 4 bases; unmatched junction nucleotides: 9. Germline CDR1 MNHEY, CDR2 SVGAGI. The CDR3 is 14 residues long. CDR3 DNA sequence: TGTGCCAGCACGCCCCGGGACAGGTATTACGAGCAGTACTTC. Its translation is CASTPRDRYYEQYF.

V is TRBV11-1 and J is TRBJ2-7; D unresolved. Germline V CDR1 and CDR2: SGHAT, FQDESV (reference sequence). The CDR3 length is 15 residues. V was cut by 1 base and J by 4 bases, with 14 bases left in between. This CDR3 reads CASSLEPGSSYEQYF. In DNA form, the CDR3 reads TGTGCCAGCAGCTTAGAGCCCGGGTCTTCTTACGAGCAGTACTTC.

The gene calls are TRBV7-8 and TRBJ2-5; D is unclear. Germline-derived CDR1 and CDR2 are SGHVS and FQNEAQ. The CDR3 spans 12 residues. V was clipped by 5 bases and J by 4 bases, with 8 bases between them. CDR3 sequence: CASSAMGETQYF. CDR3 nucleotides: TGTGCCAGCAGCGCCATGGGAGAGACCCAGTACTTC.

This sequence joins TRBV5-1 and TRBJ1-5; no reliable D call. The CDR3 is 14 residues long. Germline-derived CDR1 and CDR2 are SGHRS and YFSETQ. Trimming shortened V by 0 bases and J by 1 base, and 5 bases separated the two germline ends. The CDR3 nucleotides read TGCGCCAGCAGCTTGGACACGAGCAATCAGCCCCAGCATTTT. This sequence encodes CASSLDTSNQPQHF.

The rearrangement joins TRBV11-2 to TRBJ1-2; TRBD1 matches at 8 bases. V lost 5 bases to trimming and J lost 7 bases; unmatched junction nucleotides: 9. The germline CDR1 and CDR2 sequences are SGHAT and FQNNGV. The CDR3 totals 14 residues. The CDR3 is CASSPRTGKSGYTF. In DNA form, the CDR3 reads TGTGCCAGCAGCCCACGGACAGGGAAGAGTGGCTACACCTTC.

V and J are TRBV19 and TRBJ1-5; 8 positions match TRBD1. The CDR3 contains 15 residues. Germline-derived CDR1 and CDR2 are LNHDA and SQIVND (reference sequence). After removal of 2 bases from V and 6 bases from J, the junction contained 6 bases not matched to a gene. Written as DNA, the CDR3 is TGTGCCAGTAGTATACATACAGGGGGGAGTCAGCCCCAGCATTTT. This gives the protein CASSIHTGGSQPQHF.

The CDR3 sequence: CASSLAEADGTQYF. CDR3 nucleotide sequence: TGCGCCAGCAGCTTGGCCGAGGCTGACGGCACCCAGTACTTC. The J gene is TRBJ2-5, the V gene TRBV5-1; no definite D call. Trimming left V 0 bases short and J 8 bases short, with 14 bases between. The length of the CDR3 is 14 residues. Germline loops: CDR1 SGHRS, CDR2 YFSETQ.

The chain recombines TRBV6-2 or TRBV6-3 with TRBJ1-2; no clear D. Germline V gene lookup returns CDR1 MNHEY and CDR2 SVGEGT. CDR3 length: 13 residues. Trimming left V 6 bases short and J 3 bases short, with 11 bases between. The CDR3 sequence: CASSQLGHYGYTF. In nucleotides, the CDR3 is TGTGCCAGCAGCCAACTCGGTCACTATGGCTACACCTTC.

This rearrangement joins TRBV12-3 or TRBV12-4 to TRBJ1-1; 7 nucleotides line up with TRBD1. There are 13 residues in the CDR3. V shed 5 bases, J shed 6 bases, and the junction held 6 bases outside the gene matches. As DNA, the CDR3 is TGTGCCAGCAGTCTCGGACAGGCCGCTGAAGCTTTCTTT. Its protein product is CASSLGQAAEAFF.

The rearrangement joins TRBV11-1 to TRBJ1-5, with 10 bases aligning to TRBD1. Trimming took 5 bases from V and 4 from J; bases not matched to a gene: 5. The germline V gene encodes CDR1 SGHAT and CDR2 FQDESV (reference sequence). This CDR3 is 15 amino acids long. CDR3 coding DNA: TGTGCCAGCAGCCCGGGACAGGGGAATAATCAGCCCCAGCATTTT. Protein sequence: CASSPGQGNNQPQHF.